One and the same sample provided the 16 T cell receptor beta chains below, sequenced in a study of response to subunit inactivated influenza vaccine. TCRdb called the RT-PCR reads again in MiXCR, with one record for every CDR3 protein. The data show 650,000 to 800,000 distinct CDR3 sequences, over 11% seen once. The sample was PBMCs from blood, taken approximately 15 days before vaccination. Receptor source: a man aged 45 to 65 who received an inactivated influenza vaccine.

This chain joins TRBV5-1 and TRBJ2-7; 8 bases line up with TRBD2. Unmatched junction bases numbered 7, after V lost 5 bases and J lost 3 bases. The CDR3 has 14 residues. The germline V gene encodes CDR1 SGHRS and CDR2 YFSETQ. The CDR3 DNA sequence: TGCGCCAGCAGTGTGATAGCGGGATACTACGAGCAGTACTTC. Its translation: CASSVIAGYYEQYF.

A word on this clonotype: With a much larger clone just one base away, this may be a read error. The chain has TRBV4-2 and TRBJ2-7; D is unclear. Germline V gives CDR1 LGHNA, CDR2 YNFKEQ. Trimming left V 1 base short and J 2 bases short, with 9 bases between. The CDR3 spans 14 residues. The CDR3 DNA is TGTGCCAGCAGCCAAGGAGAGTTTCCCTACGAGCAGTACTTC. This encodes CASSQGEFPYEQYF.

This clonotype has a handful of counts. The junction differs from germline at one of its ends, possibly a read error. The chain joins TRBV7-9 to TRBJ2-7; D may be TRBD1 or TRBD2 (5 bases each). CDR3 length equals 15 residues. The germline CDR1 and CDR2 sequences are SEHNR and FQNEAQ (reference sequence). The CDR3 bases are TGTGCCAGCACCTTAGGCGAGGGGCAGATCTACGAGCAGTACTTC. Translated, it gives CASTLGEGQIYEQYF.

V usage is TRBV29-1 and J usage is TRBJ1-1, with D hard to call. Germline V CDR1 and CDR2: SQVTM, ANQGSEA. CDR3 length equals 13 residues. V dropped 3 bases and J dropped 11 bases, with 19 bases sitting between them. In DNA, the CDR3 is TGCAGCGTTGACAGTCTACCACCAATTGAGGCTTTCTTT. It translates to CSVDSLPPIEAFF. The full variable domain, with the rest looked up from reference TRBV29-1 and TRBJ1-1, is SAVISQKPSRDICQRGTSLTIQCQVDSQVTMMFWYRQQPGQSLTLIATANQGSEATYESGFVIDKFPISRPNLTFSTLTVSNMSPEDSSIYLCSVDSLPPIEAFFGQGTRLTVV.

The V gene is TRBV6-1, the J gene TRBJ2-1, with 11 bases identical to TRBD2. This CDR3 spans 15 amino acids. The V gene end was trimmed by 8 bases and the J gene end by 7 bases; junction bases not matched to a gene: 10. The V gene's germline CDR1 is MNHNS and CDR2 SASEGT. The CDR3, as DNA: TGTGCCAGCGGCAGGGGGCTAGCGGGAGGAAATGAGCAGTTCTTC. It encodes CASGRGLAGGNEQFF.

CDR3 loop: CSASRGQGQETQYF. CDR3 DNA sequence: TGCAGTGCTAGTAGGGGACAGGGCCAAGAGACCCAGTACTTC. J is TRBJ2-5 and V is TRBV20-1, with 9 bases fitting TRBD1. This CDR3 is built from 14 residues. CDR1 DFQATT and CDR2 SNEGSKA come from the germline V gene (reference sequence). V shed 3 bases and J 1 base; nucleotides not matched to a gene: 3.

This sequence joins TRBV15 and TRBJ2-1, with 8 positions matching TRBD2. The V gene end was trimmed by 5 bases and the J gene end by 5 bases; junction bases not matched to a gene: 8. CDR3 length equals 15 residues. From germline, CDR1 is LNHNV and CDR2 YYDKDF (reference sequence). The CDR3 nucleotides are TGTGCCACCAGCGTGAGACTAGCGCTAAACAATGAGCAGTTCTTC. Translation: CATSVRLALNNEQFF.

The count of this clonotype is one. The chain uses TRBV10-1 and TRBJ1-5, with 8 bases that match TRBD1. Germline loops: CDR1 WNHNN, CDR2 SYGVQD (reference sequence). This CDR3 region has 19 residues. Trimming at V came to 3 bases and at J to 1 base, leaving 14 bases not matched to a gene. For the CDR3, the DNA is TGCGCCAGCAGTGACAGTGGACAGGGCGTTCCGGGAAGCAATCAGCCCCAGCATTTT. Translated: CASSDSGQGVPGSNQPQHF.

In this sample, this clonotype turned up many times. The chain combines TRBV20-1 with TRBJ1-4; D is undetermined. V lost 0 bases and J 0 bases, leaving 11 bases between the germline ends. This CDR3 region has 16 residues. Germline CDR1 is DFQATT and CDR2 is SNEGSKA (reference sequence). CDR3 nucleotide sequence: TGCAGTGCTAGAGAGGTTCGAGGGACAACTAATGAAAAACTGTTTTTT. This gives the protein CSAREVRGTTNEKLFF.

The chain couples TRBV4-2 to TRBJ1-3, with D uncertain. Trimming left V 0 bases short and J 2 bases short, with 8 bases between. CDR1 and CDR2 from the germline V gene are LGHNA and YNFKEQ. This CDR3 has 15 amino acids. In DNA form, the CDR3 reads TGTGCCAGCAGCCAAGAATTTCAGGCTGGAAACACCATATATTTT. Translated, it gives CASSQEFQAGNTIYF.

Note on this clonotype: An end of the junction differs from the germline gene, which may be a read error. CDR3 region: CVSSQTSGVVSYNEQFF. Here the CDR3 DNA reads TGTGTCAGCAGCCAGACTAGCGGGGTTGTCTCCTACAATGAGCAGTTCTTC. The V gene is TRBV7-2, the J gene TRBJ2-1, with 11 nucleotides matching TRBD2. The CDR3 loop spans 17 amino acids. Germline loops: CDR1 SGHTA, CDR2 FQGNSA.

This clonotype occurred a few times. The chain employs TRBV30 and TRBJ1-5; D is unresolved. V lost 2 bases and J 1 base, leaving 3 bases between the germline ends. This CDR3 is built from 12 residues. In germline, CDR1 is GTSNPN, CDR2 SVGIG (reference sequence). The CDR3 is CAWSSSNQPQHF. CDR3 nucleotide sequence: TGTGCCTGGAGTTCCAGCAATCAGCCCCAGCATTTT.

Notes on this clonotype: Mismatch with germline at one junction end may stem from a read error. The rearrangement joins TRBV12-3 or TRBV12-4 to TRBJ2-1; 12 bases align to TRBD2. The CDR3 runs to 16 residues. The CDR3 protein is CASSSGPTSGSYHLHF. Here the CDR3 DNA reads TGTGCCAGCAGTTCAGGCCCGACTAGCGGGAGCTACCACCTCCACTTC.

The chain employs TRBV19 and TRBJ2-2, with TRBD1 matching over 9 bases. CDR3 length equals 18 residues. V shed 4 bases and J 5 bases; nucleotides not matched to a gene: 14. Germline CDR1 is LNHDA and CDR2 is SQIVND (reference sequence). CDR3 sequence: CASSTRPGQGSGTGELFF. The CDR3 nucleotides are TGTGCCAGTAGTACCCGCCCGGGACAGGGTTCGGGTACCGGGGAGCTGTTTTTT. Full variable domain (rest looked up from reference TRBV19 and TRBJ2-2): DGGITQSPKYLFRKEGQNVTLSCEQNLNHDAMYWYRQDPGQGLRLIYYSQIVNDFQKGDIAEGYSVSREKKESFPLTVTSAQKNPTAFYLCASSTRPGQGSGTGELFFGEGSRLTVL.

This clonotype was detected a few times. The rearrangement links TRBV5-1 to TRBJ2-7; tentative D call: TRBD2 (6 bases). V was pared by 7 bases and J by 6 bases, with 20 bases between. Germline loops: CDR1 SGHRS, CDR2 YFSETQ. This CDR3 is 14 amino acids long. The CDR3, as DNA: TGCGCCAGCCGCTATGTGGAGGGCGAGGGCGAGCAGTACTTC. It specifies CASRYVEGEGEQYF.

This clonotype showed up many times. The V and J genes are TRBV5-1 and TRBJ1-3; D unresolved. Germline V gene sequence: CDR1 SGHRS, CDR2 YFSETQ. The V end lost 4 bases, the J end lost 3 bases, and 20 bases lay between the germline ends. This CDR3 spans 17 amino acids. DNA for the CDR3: TGCGCCAGCAGCGTTGAGAGTGGCGGCCTCCTTGGAAACACCATATATTTT. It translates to CASSVESGGLLGNTIYF.